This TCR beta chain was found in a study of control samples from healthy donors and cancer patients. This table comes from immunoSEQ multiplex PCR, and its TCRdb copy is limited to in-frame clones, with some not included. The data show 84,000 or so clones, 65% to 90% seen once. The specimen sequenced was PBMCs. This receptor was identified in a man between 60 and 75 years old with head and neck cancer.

The DNA of the CDR3 is TGTGCCAGCAGTGACGGGGGTAGCGGGAGGTTTATCTACGAGCAGTACTTC. As protein: CASSDGGSGRFIYEQYF. This rearrangement joins TRBV6-1 to TRBJ2-7, with 10 bases matching TRBD2. V was pared by 3 bases and J by 3 bases, with 11 bases of the junction left unmatched. The CDR3 has 17 amino acids. Germline values: CDR1 MNHNS, CDR2 SASEGT.